These T cell receptor beta chains were read from a single sample in a study of blood T cell repertoires in COVID-19. The method was immunoSEQ multiplex PCR; TCRdb's version includes in-frame clones alone and lacks a portion of them. The table shows 130,000 to 150,000 clones, with roughly 88% occurring only once. The specimen sequenced was peripheral blood. Receptor source: an older woman with COVID-19, enrolled during active disease. Each CDR3 is given with its conserved first and last residue. The D gene is left open where the match is weak. The listing skips clone size in some rows; elsewhere it reads once, few, many or a size class.

D	length	J	V	size	DNA	CDR3
.	13	TRBJ1-5	TRBV30	few	TGTGCCTGGAGCCGCTCGGGGGATCAGCCCCAGCATTTT	CAWSRSGDQPQHF
.	14	TRBJ1-3	TRBV6-5	.	TGTGCCAGCAGGAGCGGGCAGCCCGGAAACACCATATATTTT	CASRSGQPGNTIYF
.	13	TRBJ2-7	TRBV12-3/TRBV12-4	.	TGTGCCAGCAGTTTACGGGGGAACTACGAGCAGTACTTC	CASSLRGNYEQYF
.	14	TRBJ2-5	TRBV11-2	.	TGTGCCAGCAGCTTAGTAAGGGACTCAGAGACCCAGTACTTC	CASSLVRDSETQYF
TRBD1	15	TRBJ2-7	TRBV4-3	.	TGCGCCAGCAGCCAAGGGACAGGGGATTCCTACGAGCAGTACTTC	CASSQGTGDSYEQYF
.	13	TRBJ1-1	TRBV7-3	.	TGTGCCAGCAGCTTAACGGGGGGAGGTGAAGCTTTCTTT	CASSLTGGGEAFF
TRBD1	13	TRBJ1-2	TRBV25-1	.	TGTGCCAGCAGCGGACAGGAAAACTATGGCTACACCTTC	CASSGQENYGYTF
.	14	TRBJ1-2	TRBV9	once	TGTGCCAGCAGCGGCGAGGGTGGCAACTATGGCTACACCTTC	CASSGEGGNYGYTF
TRBD1	17	TRBJ1-4	TRBV13	.	TGTGCCAGCAGCGGTCGACAGGGGCCTTCAACTAATGAAAAACTGTTTTTT	CASSGRQGPSTNEKLFF
.	14	TRBJ1-3	TRBV24-1	.	TGTGCCACCTCGCGGACAGACTCTGGAAACACCATATATTTT	CATSRTDSGNTIYF
TRBD1	13	TRBJ2-2	TRBV5-1	once	TGCGCCAGCAGCATAACAGGGGGCGCGGAGCTGTTTTTT	CASSITGGAELFF